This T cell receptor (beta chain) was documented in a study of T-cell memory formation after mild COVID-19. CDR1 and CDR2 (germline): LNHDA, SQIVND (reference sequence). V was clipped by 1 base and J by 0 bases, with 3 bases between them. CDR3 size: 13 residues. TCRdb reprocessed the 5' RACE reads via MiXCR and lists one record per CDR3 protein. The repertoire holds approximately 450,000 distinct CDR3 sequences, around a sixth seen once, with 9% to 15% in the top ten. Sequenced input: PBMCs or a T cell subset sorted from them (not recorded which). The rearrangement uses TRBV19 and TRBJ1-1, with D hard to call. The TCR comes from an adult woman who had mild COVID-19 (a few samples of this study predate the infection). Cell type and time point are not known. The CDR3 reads CASSIVVNTEAFF. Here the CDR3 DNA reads TGTGCCAGTAGTATAGTAGTGAACACTGAAGCTTTCTTT.